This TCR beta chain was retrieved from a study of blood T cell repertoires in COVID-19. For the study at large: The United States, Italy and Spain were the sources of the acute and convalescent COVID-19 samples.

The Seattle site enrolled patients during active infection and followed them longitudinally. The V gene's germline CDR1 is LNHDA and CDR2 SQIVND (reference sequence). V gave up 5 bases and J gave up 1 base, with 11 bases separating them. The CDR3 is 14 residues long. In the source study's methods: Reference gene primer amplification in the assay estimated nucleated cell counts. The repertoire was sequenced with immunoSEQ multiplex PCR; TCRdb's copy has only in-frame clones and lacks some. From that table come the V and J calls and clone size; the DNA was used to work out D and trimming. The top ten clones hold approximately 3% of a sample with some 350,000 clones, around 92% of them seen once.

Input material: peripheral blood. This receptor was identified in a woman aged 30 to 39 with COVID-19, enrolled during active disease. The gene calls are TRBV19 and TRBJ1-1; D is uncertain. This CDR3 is CASSLQISNTEAFF. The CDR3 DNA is TGTGCCAGTAGTTTACAAATTTCGAACACTGAAGCTTTCTTT.